Given below is one T cell receptor (beta chain) in context. This receptor's antigen is unknown. The sample holds no much larger clone one base away, and base qualities are not on file. The CDR3 regions of human TCRbeta chains were analyzed by immunosequencing. In the authors' own workflow: TCRs in the repertoires were matched against a reference library of SARS-CoV-2-specific TCRs that had been generated with the MIRA antigen-specificity platform. Breadth meant the fraction of unique TCRs that were SARS-CoV-2-associated, whereas depth meant the fraction of total T cells that were SARS-CoV-2-associated. Using the MIRA data, each spike-specific TCR was assigned both to the spike region to which the TCR was reactive and to a CD4 or CD8 class. Log10-transformed breadth and depth values were compared by one-way ANOVA with Sidak's multiple comparisons tests. Drawn from immuneACCESS, this table holds only the in-frame rearrangements with V and J called that TCRdb kept. Clones are partly lost; checked studies trace under half to an unresolved V gene and leave the rest unexplained. V and J calls and clone size follow that table, whereas D and trimming were derived from the DNA. A total of 80,000 to 100,000 clones appear in this sample, 80% to 90% of them only once. Clones ranked in the top ten supply just under 6.5% of the sample.

The time point label for this specimen denotes: baseline before first vaccination. Vaccinee samples were obtained from the UK trials COV001 and COV002, which included a single-blind randomized controlled phase 2/3 trial of AZD1222 (ChAdOx1 nCoV-19) in healthy adults. For TCRbeta chain sequencing, PBMC samples from trial participants were taken at day 0 and at day 28 after the second dose. This record belongs to a study of T cell responses to AZD1222 COVID-19 vaccine (dated by TCRdb to about 2021). About the investigation overall: AZD1222 recipients whose second dose came at about 4 weeks and those whose second dose came at about 12 weeks were combined into one group, since spike-specific TCR depth and breadth did not differ between the two schedules. TCR sequencing was performed for roughly 250 trial participants, of whom about 200 were given two doses of AZD1222 and around 26 were given two doses of MenACWY control vaccine. Enrollment into the trials was organized by age into subgroups of 18-55, 56-69 and 70-plus years, and those subgroups contained approximately 150, 30 and 60 TCR-sequenced participants, respectively. The research as a whole found: After two AZD1222 doses, both the breadth and the depth of spike-specific TCRs were significantly higher than at day 0 and than in MenACWY recipients. Because no samples from the day 14 peak response were available, repertoires could be characterized only after the peak T cell response. Reportedly, close to half of the unique spike-specific TCRs recognized epitopes lying outside the regions that are mutated in the B.1.351 and B.1.1.7 variants. Only five to seven AZD1222 recipients were SARS-CoV-2 seropositive at baseline, limiting conclusions about previously exposed vaccinees. The vaccine-associated CD4 TCRs covered the entire spike protein, and the dominant responses fell in regions 160-218 and 743-854. The 56-69-year group was small, and its depth increase did not reach significance, likely because of low power. Participants were mostly white British and included more females than males, and it was suggested by the authors that clonal diversity may have been underestimated.

The CDR1 and CDR2 encoded by the germline V gene are SNHLY and FYNNEI. The CDR3 contains 18 residues, cysteine and phenylalanine counted. Just the 54-base CDR3 DNA is kept, in frame starting at base 1. V has 5 bases trimmed and J has 7 bases trimmed; junction bases matching no gene number 17. The V and J segments used are TRBV2 and TRBJ2-1; TRBD2 agrees with 10 junctional bases. The source is an adult in good health. Sequencing used peripheral blood, obtained on day 0 of AZD1222 vaccination. The nucleotide sequence reads as follows: TGTGCCAGCAGTCCCATAGCGGGGGGCCCCGGGGTGGCGAATGAGCAGTTCTTC. Its protein reads: CASSPIAGGPGVANEQFF.